The present T cell receptor beta chain was sequenced within a study of radiation and T cells in renal cell carcinoma. The assay was immunoSEQ multiplex PCR, and TCRdb's table has in-frame clones only and misses some. The repertoire has 4,000 to 6,500 clones, around 50% of them found once; the top ten carry around half. Treatment: 15 Gy SBRT to primary tumor, nephrectomy 4 weeks later. The tumor was a clear cell renal cell carcinoma. Sequencing was performed on tumor tissue, taken from a patient whose treatment included radiotherapy and nephrectomy. The receptor was isolated from a man in his sixties with renal cell carcinoma.

The CDR3 loop reads CASSITGLGGNTIYF. CDR3 coding DNA: TGTGCCAGCAGTATTACAGGGTTAGGTGGAAACACCATATATTTT. This chain connects TRBV6-1 to TRBJ1-3, with TRBD1 as a possible D gene (6 bases). The CDR3 contains 15 residues. V was pared by 5 bases and J by 3 bases, with 14 bases between. CDR1 MNHNS and CDR2 SASEGT come from the germline V gene.